This T cell receptor (beta chain) stems from a study of Graves' ophthalmopathy and Graves' hyperthyroidism. Study-wide context: Ophthalmopathy not arising within 18 months of follow-up defined hyperthyroidism as stable.

About this clonotype: Its antigen is not known.

From RNA, the CDR3 regions of TCR beta chains were amplified and sequenced. HTBI primers served in a first-round RT-PCR, which a second-round multiplex PCR followed. TCRdb ran MiXCR on the multiplex PCR reads and lists one entry per CDR3 protein. The table shows around 1.1 million distinct CDR3 sequences, with about two fifths occurring only once. The V end was cut by 4 bases, the J end by 4 bases, with 22 bases between. Germline-derived CDR1 and CDR2 are MGHDK and SYGVNS. This CDR3 is built from 17 residues. Study conclusions and caveats: Most expanded clonotypes in thyroid above 0.001 frequency also showed up in blood.

Excluded: other autoimmune disease, uncontrolled infection, pregnancy or lactation. The receptor's source is an adult man with Graves' hyperthyroidism. The chain links TRBV25-1 to TRBJ1-2; tentatively, D is TRBD1 (5 bases). Sequenced: peripheral blood or thyroid tissue (not recorded which). CDR3 amino acids: CASSGASNYTGGYGYTF. Here the CDR3 DNA reads TGTGCCAGCAGTGGAGCCAGTAACTACACTGGGGGCTATGGCTACACCTTC.